This T cell receptor (beta chain) is drawn from a study of CD8+ T cells in alopecia areata. The treatment was: oral pan-JAK inhibitor, 5-10 mg twice daily. There are 17 residues in the CDR3. The V gene end was trimmed by 4 bases and the J gene end by 5 bases; junction bases not matched to a gene: 13. The germline CDR1 and CDR2 sequences are SEHNR and FQNEAQ (reference sequence). Isolated RNA was reverse transcribed into cDNA used as the sequencing template. The repertoire was sequenced with immunoSEQ multiplex PCR; TCRdb's copy has only in-frame clones and lacks some. The table records 150,000 to 200,000 clones, about 61% of them present only once.

The TCR sequence derives from a human donor with alopecia areata. The specimen was CD4+ T cells sorted from blood, collected between weeks 55 and 65, from a patient treated with tofacitinib. The genes are TRBV7-9 and TRBJ2-5, with 10 nucleotides matching TRBD1. CDR3 nucleotides: TGTGCCAGCAGCTCCTATACCGGGACAGGGGTCGGGGAGACCCAGTACTTC. Its protein is CASSSYTGTGVGETQYF.